This TCR beta chain was obtained from a study of control samples from healthy donors and cancer patients. V was pared by 7 bases and J by 5 bases, with 16 bases between. The CDR3 loop spans 14 amino acids. Per the germline V gene, CDR1 is SGHRS and CDR2 is YFSETQ. TCRdb keeps only in-frame clones here, not all; method: immunoSEQ multiplex PCR. The sample has 70,000 to 95,000 clones; around 87% are singletons. The receptor was derived from a man in his forties or fifties in good health. The source material was blood. This rearrangement joins TRBV5-1 to TRBJ2-1, with D unclear. The CDR3 loop reads CASALLSSDNEQFF. CDR3 bases: TGCGCCAGCGCGCTTCTGTCGTCGGACAATGAGCAGTTCTTC.